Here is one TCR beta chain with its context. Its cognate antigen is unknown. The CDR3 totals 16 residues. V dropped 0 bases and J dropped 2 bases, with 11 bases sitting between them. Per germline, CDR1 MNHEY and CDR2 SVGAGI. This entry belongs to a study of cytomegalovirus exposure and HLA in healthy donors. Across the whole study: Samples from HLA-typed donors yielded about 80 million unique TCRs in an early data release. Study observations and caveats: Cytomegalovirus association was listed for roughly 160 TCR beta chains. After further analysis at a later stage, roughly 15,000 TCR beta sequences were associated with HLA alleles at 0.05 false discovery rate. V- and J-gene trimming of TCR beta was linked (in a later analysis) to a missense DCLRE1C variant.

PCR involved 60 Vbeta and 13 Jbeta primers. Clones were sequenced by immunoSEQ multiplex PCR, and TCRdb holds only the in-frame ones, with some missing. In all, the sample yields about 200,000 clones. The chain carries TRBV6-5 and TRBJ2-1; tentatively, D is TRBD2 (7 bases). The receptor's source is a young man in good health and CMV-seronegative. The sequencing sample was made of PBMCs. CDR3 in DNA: TGTGCCAGCAGTTACTCAGGCGGGGGCGCCTACAATGAGCAGTTCTTC. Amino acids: CASSYSGGGAYNEQFF.